This record covers a single T cell receptor beta chain. Antigen: not known. These data originate in a study of cytomegalovirus exposure and HLA in healthy donors. Study outcomes and limitations: Sequencing probably produced one cluster of sequence variants that were highly shared.

The CDR3 has 16 amino acids. V was shortened by 0 bases and J by 5 bases, with 15 bases between the two germline ends. Germline CDR1 SGHRS, CDR2 YFSETQ. It was with 60 Vbeta and 13 Jbeta primers that the PCR ran. Here immunoSEQ multiplex PCR was the method, and the copy in TCRdb shows in-frame clones only, minus some. The sample holds about 170,000 clones. The sample was PBMCs. The chain recombines TRBV5-1 with TRBJ2-1, with D maybe TRBD1 (6 bases). This clonotype was sampled from a woman aged 60-75 years in good health and CMV-seronegative. In DNA form, the CDR3 reads TGCGCCAGCAGCTTGGCAGGGGTGGAAAAAGACAATGAGCAGTTCTTC. This gives the protein CASSLAGVEKDNEQFF. Looking up the rest from reference TRBV5-1 and TRBJ2-1 gives the full variable domain: KAGVTQTPRYLIKTRGQQVTLSCSPISGHRSVSWYQQTPGQGLQFLFEYFSETQRNKGNFPGRFSGRQFSNSRSEMNVSTLELGDSALYLCASSLAGVEKDNEQFFGPGTRLTVL.